The 27 T cell receptor beta chains in this list originate from one sample, sequenced in a study of T cells in Graves' hyperthyroidism and ophthalmopathy. Researchers took RNA transcripts and amplified the TCR beta CDR3 regions from them. Primed by the HTBI set, a first-round RT-PCR was run on the TCR CDR3. TCRdb reprocessed the multiplex PCR reads with MiXCR, giving one entry per CDR3 protein. This sample has about 350,000 distinct CDR3 sequences, with over 11% found just once. The source material was blood. The receptor set was obtained from a woman between 25 and 40 years old with Graves' hyperthyroidism.

The gene calls are TRBV9 and TRBJ2-1; D uncertain. Trimming left V 0 bases short and J 7 bases short, with 8 bases between. Germline assignment: CDR1 SGDLS and CDR2 YYNGEE. This CDR3 is 13 amino acids long. CDR3 protein: CASSVDRMNEQFF. CDR3 sequence (DNA): TGTGCCAGCAGCGTAGATCGGATGAATGAGCAGTTCTTC.

The V gene is TRBV7-3, the J gene TRBJ2-2, with 15 positions matching TRBD2. V lost 4 bases, J lost 7 bases, and 7 bases stayed unmatched. CDR1 is SGHTA, CDR2 FQGTGA, per germline. The CDR3 extends over 17 amino acids. The CDR3 region has the DNA TGTGCCAGCAGCTCTGGACTAGCGGGAGGGCCGGTCGGGGAGCTGTTTTTT. This gives the protein CASSSGLAGGPVGELFF. The full variable domain, completed using reference TRBV7-3 and TRBJ2-2, is GAGVSQTPSNKVTEKGKYVELRCDPISGHTALYWYRQSLGQGPEFLIYFQGTGAADDSGLPNDRFFAVRPEGSVSTLKIQRTERGDSAVYLCASSSGLAGGPVGELFFGEGSRLTVL.

This chain links TRBV24-1 with TRBJ2-1; 9 positions match TRBD1. V dropped 0 bases and J dropped 1; count of bases not matched to a gene: 0. This CDR3 has 16 residues. Per the germline V gene, CDR1 is KGHDR and CDR2 is SFDVKD. CDR3 protein: CATSDLGTGSYNEQFF. CDR3 bases: TGTGCCACCAGTGATTTGGGGACAGGGTCCTACAATGAGCAGTTCTTC.

This clonotype was seen many times. The chain uses TRBV11-1 and TRBJ2-1; D is possibly TRBD1 (5 bases). The CDR3 consists of 14 residues. The germline V gene has CDR1 SGHAT and CDR2 FQDESV (reference sequence). Between the trimmed V and J ends, which lost 3 bases and 6 bases, there was a span of 12 bases. As DNA, the CDR3 is TGTGCCAGCAGCTTTCGGGCAGGGTTCAATGAGCAGTTCTTC. Its protein product is CASSFRAGFNEQFF.

The J gene is TRBJ1-1, the V gene TRBV11-2, with D tentatively TRBD1 (5 bases). The CDR3 runs to 17 residues. Germline V lookup: CDR1 SGHAT, CDR2 FQNNGV. The V and J ends lost 1 base and 1 base respectively, with 16 bases between them. The CDR3 coding sequence is TGTGCCAGCAGCTTAGGGGACGGCGTAACGGGGAACACTGAAGCTTTCTTT. This codes for CASSLGDGVTGNTEAFF.

Comments on this clonotype: As the CDR3 is not closed by the conserved phenylalanine or tryptophan, this likely results from a read error. The rearrangement uses TRBV6-5 and TRBJ2-3, with a possible D match to TRBD1 (6 bases). CDR3 length equals 15 residues. The germline V and J ends were trimmed by 4 bases and 1 base, with 12 bases remaining between them. CDR1 MNHEY and CDR2 SVGAGI come from the germline V gene. CDR3 protein: CASSSEQGGTDTQYL. CDR3 DNA sequence: TGTGCCAGCAGTTCAGAACAGGGTGGCACAGATACGCAGTATCTT.

This clonotype was found many times. This CDR3 is CSASLGGRGTGELFF. The CDR3 DNA reads as TGCAGTGCCAGTCTTGGCGGGAGAGGTACCGGGGAGCTGTTTTTT. The chain joins TRBV20-1 to TRBJ2-2; TRBD2 aligns across 7 bases. Germline CDR1 reads DFQATT; CDR2 reads SNEGSKA (reference sequence). V lost 6 bases, J lost 5 bases, and 12 bases stayed unmatched. CDR3 length equals 15 residues.

This clonotype was detected many times. The CDR3 loop is CASKGGSPLHF. The CDR3 coding sequence is TGTGCCAGCAAGGGGGGCTCACCCCTCCACTTT. The chain has TRBV6-1 and TRBJ1-6, with TRBD1 as a possible D gene (6 bases). V lost 7 bases to trimming and J lost 10 bases, with 8 bases between them. CDR1 is MNHNS and CDR2 is SASEGT in the germline V gene. This CDR3 region has 11 residues.

J is TRBJ2-1 and V is TRBV29-1, with TRBD2 identical over 7 bases. In germline, CDR1 is SQVTM, CDR2 ANQGSEA. Trimming cost V 7 bases and J 6 bases; bases outside gene matches: 15. This CDR3 spans 15 amino acids. This CDR3 is CSAYLDLAEPNEQFF. Written as DNA, the CDR3 is TGCAGCGCCTACCTAGATCTAGCGGAACCCAATGAGCAGTTCTTC.

This clonotype was detected a few times. This chain connects TRBV10-2 to TRBJ2-2; D is ambiguous. The germline V gene encodes CDR1 WSHSY and CDR2 SAAADI. V was trimmed by 0 bases and J by 7 bases, leaving 12 bases between them. The CDR3 runs to 15 residues. The CDR3 is CASSESTSGVGELFF. Written as DNA, the CDR3 is TGCGCCAGCAGTGAGTCGACCTCAGGAGTCGGGGAGCTGTTTTTT.

This clonotype was counted only a few times. The rearrangement links TRBV20-1 to TRBJ2-7, with D perhaps being TRBD1 or TRBD2 (5 bases each). Germline V gives CDR1 DFQATT, CDR2 SNEGSKA (reference sequence). V was clipped by 1 base and J by 2 bases, with 9 bases between them. This CDR3 has 13 amino acids. The CDR3 DNA reads as TGCAGTGCTAGAGGGGACGCTCCCTACGAGCAGTACTTC. This translates into CSARGDAPYEQYF.

The table lists this clonotype with many counts. V and J are TRBV11-2 and TRBJ2-7; perhaps D is TRBD1 or TRBD2 (5 bases each). The CDR3 spans 13 residues. The V end was cut by 5 bases, the J end by 6 bases, with 14 bases between. Germline V gene data show CDR1 as SGHAT and CDR2 as FQNNGV. CDR3 DNA sequence: TGTGCCAGCAGCGGGACCCTGGACGTCGAGCAGTACTTC. Encoded protein: CASSGTLDVEQYF. Full variable domain (outside the CDR3, taken from reference TRBV11-2 and TRBJ2-7): EAGVAQSPRYKIIEKRQSVAFWCNPISGHATLYWYQQILGQGPKLLIQFQNNGVVDDSQLPKDRFSAERLKGVDSTLKIQPAKLEDSAVYLCASSGTLDVEQYFGPGTRLTVT.

This chain joins TRBV20-1 and TRBJ2-1; 7 bases fit TRBD2. This CDR3 contains 14 residues. V shed 6 bases and J 8 bases; nucleotides not matched to a gene: 13. Per the germline V gene, CDR1 is DFQATT and CDR2 is SNEGSKA (reference sequence). In DNA, the CDR3 is TGCAGTGCAAAGTCTTACCGGGGGGTCGATGAGCAGTTCTTC. Residues: CSAKSYRGVDEQFF.

This clonotype came up many times. The chain uses TRBV9 and TRBJ2-7, with D maybe TRBD2 (5 bases). V gave up 3 bases and J gave up 5 bases, with 15 bases separating them. From germline, CDR1 is SGDLS and CDR2 YYNGEE. This CDR3 is 14 amino acids long. The CDR3 nucleotides are TGTGCCAGCAGCGGCCCCGCGAGGGCCGACGAGCAGTACTTC. This gives the protein CASSGPARADEQYF.

The genes are TRBV28 and TRBJ2-7; a weak D match, TRBD2 (6 bases). V dropped 3 bases and J dropped 5 bases, with 14 bases sitting between them. The CDR3 runs to 14 residues. The germline gives CDR1 MDHEN, CDR2 SYDVKM. The CDR3 here is CASSLEGSVNEQYF. CDR3 nucleotides: TGTGCCAGCAGTTTGGAGGGATCGGTAAACGAGCAGTACTTC.

The chain has TRBV7-9 and TRBJ2-1; D is perhaps TRBD2 (7 bases). The CDR3 is 17 residues long. The germline V and J ends were trimmed by 1 base and 4 bases, with 17 bases remaining between them. Germline CDR1 and CDR2: SEHNR and FQNEAQ (reference sequence). The CDR3 loop reads CASSLGRGGGSYNEQFF. CDR3 in DNA: TGTGCCAGCAGCTTAGGGCGAGGGGGGGGGAGTTACAATGAGCAGTTCTTC.

As to this clonotype: One base away lies a much larger clone, so this may be a sequencing read error. The chain carries TRBV10-3 and TRBJ1-1; D not resolved. The CDR3 loop spans 12 amino acids. Deletions cut 4 bases from V and 6 bases from J, with 9 bases between. CDR1 and CDR2 from the germline V gene are ENHRY and SYGVKD. CDR3 nucleotide sequence: TGTGCCATCAGTGCTAGCGGGGCTGAAGCTTTCTTT. Amino acids: CAISASGAEAFF.

This clonotype occurred many times. The rearrangement uses TRBV11-2 and TRBJ2-5; D is undetermined. The CDR3 is made up of 16 amino acids. Trimming cost V 1 base and J 7 bases, with 19 bases left between them. CDR1 and CDR2 (germline): SGHAT, FQNNGV. In DNA, the CDR3 is TGTGCCAGCAGCTTAGCCGAAGGGTCCGTGTCGGGGACCCAGTACTTC. Translated: CASSLAEGSVSGTQYF.

This clonotype turned up a few times. V usage is TRBV4-1 and J usage is TRBJ2-1, with a weak D call TRBD2 (6 bases). The germline V and J ends were trimmed by 0 bases and 3 bases, with 9 bases remaining between them. Germline CDR1 reads MGHRA; CDR2 reads YSYEKL. This CDR3 spans 15 amino acids. The CDR3 DNA reads TGCGCCAGCAGCCAAGAAGCGGGCGACTACAATGAGCAGTTCTTC. As protein: CASSQEAGDYNEQFF.

Ten or more counts support this clonotype. The rearrangement joins TRBV20-1 to TRBJ2-7, with TRBD1 matching 9 bases. Germline CDR1 DFQATT, CDR2 SNEGSKA (reference sequence). The trim removed 3 bases at V and 4 bases at J, leaving 4 bases unmatched. This CDR3 region has 13 residues. This CDR3 reads CSARTGGQYEQYF. The CDR3 DNA reads as TGCAGTGCTAGGACAGGGGGGCAATACGAGCAGTACTTC.

This clonotype was found many times. This chain uses TRBV2 with TRBJ2-1; D is uncertain. Per germline, CDR1 SNHLY and CDR2 FYNNEI. Trimming removed 7 bases at V and 1 base at J, with 8 bases between. CDR3 size: 13 residues. This chain's CDR3 is CASKLGSYNEQFF. Here the CDR3 DNA reads TGTGCCAGCAAATTGGGATCCTACAATGAGCAGTTCTTC.

In this sample, this clonotype turned up a few times. The genes are TRBV12-3 or TRBV12-4 and TRBJ2-7; 9 bases are shared with TRBD1. The CDR3 is made up of 14 amino acids. After removal of 6 bases from V and 7 bases from J, the junction contained 10 bases not matched to a gene. The CDR3 region has the DNA TGTGCCAGCAGCAGGACAGGGGAGGGCGGGGAGCAGTACTTC. Translated, it gives CASSRTGEGGEQYF.

The V and J genes are TRBV20-1 and TRBJ1-2; weak D call: TRBD1 (5 bases). The germline CDR1 and CDR2 sequences are DFQATT and SNEGSKA (reference sequence). V lost 3 bases to trimming and J lost 4 bases, with 9 bases between them. The CDR3 extends over 12 amino acids. CDR3 bases: TGCAGTGCTAGGACAGTTCTCTATGGCTACACCTTC. The encoded protein is CSARTVLYGYTF.

This clonotype was counted a few times. This chain joins TRBV20-1 and TRBJ2-2; D call uncertain. This CDR3 has 12 amino acids. The germline V gene has CDR1 DFQATT and CDR2 SNEGSKA (reference sequence). The CDR3 DNA follows: TGCAGCACGATTAGTTTTACCGGGGAGCTGTTTTTT. It translates to CSTISFTGELFF.

This clonotype occurred many times. The chain is built from TRBV6-6 and TRBJ2-1, with a possible D match to TRBD2 (6 bases). The germline V gene encodes CDR1 MNHNY and CDR2 SVGAGI (reference sequence). Trimming shortened V by 2 bases and J by 1 base, and 18 bases separated the two germline ends. The CDR3 covers 18 residues. The CDR3 bases are TGTGCCAGCAGTTACGCGGGGACCGCCGGAGGGTCCTACAATGAGCAGTTCTTC. Translated, it gives CASSYAGTAGGSYNEQFF.

The chain recombines TRBV5-6 with TRBJ1-2; 9 nucleotides line up with TRBD1. The CDR3 has 12 residues. CDR1 is SGHDT and CDR2 is YYEEEE in the germline V gene. V trimming: 4 bases; J trimming: 12 bases; junction bases outside the gene matches: 7. CDR3 coding DNA: TGTGCCAGCAGCCCGGGGACAGGGCGGAACACCTTC. Residues: CASSPGTGRNTF. Looking up the rest from reference TRBV5-6 and TRBJ1-2 gives the full variable domain: DAGVTQSPTHLIKTRGQQVTLRCSPKSGHDTVSWYQQALGQGPQFIFQYYEEEERQRGNFPDRFSGHQFPNYSSELNVNALLLGDSALYLCASSPGTGRNTFGSGTRLTVV.

The chain is built from TRBV9 and TRBJ2-1; D not certain. This CDR3 comprises 14 residues. V was clipped by 0 bases and J by 8 bases, with 12 bases between them. Germline CDR1 reads SGDLS; CDR2 reads YYNGEE. The CDR3: CASSVEGTEDEQFF. Here the CDR3 DNA reads TGTGCCAGCAGCGTAGAGGGAACCGAGGATGAGCAGTTCTTC.